The following is a T cell receptor beta chain sequence with its context. These data come from a study of blood T cell repertoires in COVID-19. Study context: The United States, Italy and Spain supplied acute and convalescent COVID-19 samples.

In the original analysis: Amplification of reference gene primers was used by the study to estimate nucleated cell counts. Using immunoSEQ multiplex PCR, the repertoire was profiled, and TCRdb retains in-frame clones only, with some absent. That table gives V, J and clone size, and the DNA gave D and trimming. This sample yields over 250,000 clones, of which 80% to 90% are seen a single time; about 2.1% belongs to the top ten. Germline loops: CDR1 SGHKS, CDR2 YYEKEE (reference sequence). V was clipped by 4 bases and J by 8 bases, with 22 bases between them. The CDR3 has 17 residues. The chain combines TRBV5-5 with TRBJ1-6, with D perhaps TRBD1 (5 bases). The clonotype originates from a woman aged 45 to 65 with acute or convalescent COVID-19. The sample consisted of peripheral blood. The CDR3 DNA follows: TGTGCCAGCAGCCAGATATTTGCCGCCGGGGGATATTCACCCCTCCACTTT. Its protein is CASSQIFAAGGYSPLHF.